This T cell receptor beta chain was documented in a study of T cell responses to AZD1222 COVID-19 vaccine. General study findings and limits: Epitopes outside B.1.351 and B.1.1.7 mutated regions reportedly drew nearly half of spike TCRs.

As concerns this clone: Its specificity is not known.

The V gene end was trimmed by 6 bases and the J gene end by 7 bases; junction bases not matched to a gene: 6. Germline V CDR1 and CDR2: MNHNY, SVGAGI (reference sequence). The length of the CDR3 is 14 residues. Repertoires were generated with immunoSEQ multiplex PCR, while TCRdb's copy carries only in-frame clones and drops some. The sample shows approximately 80,000 clones, roughly 88% of them seen only once. This clonotype was sampled from an adult in good health. V gene TRBV6-6 combines with J gene TRBJ1-4; TRBD1 matches 9 bases. Material: peripheral blood, obtained on day 0 of MenACWY control vaccination. Here the CDR3 DNA reads TGTGCCAGCAGGAAGGACAGGGGTACTGAAAAACTGTTTTTT. It yields the protein CASRKDRGTEKLFF.